Shown below are 4 T cell receptor beta chains from a single sample sequenced in a study of cytomegalovirus exposure and HLA in healthy donors. Sequenced by immunoSEQ multiplex PCR; TCRdb stores in-frame clones only, minus some. Of roughly 70,000 clones listed, around four fifths are singletons. What was sequenced was PBMCs. These TCRs come from a man under 40 in good health and CMV-seronegative.

The CDR3 bases are TGCGCCAGCAGCCCGGGGGGCCTTTCCTACGAGCAGTACGTC. Protein product: CASSPGGLSYEQYV. The V and J genes are TRBV5-1 and TRBJ2-7, with a weak D call TRBD2 (7 bases). Germline loops: CDR1 SGHRS, CDR2 YFSETQ. Trimming pared 4 bases from V and 1 base from J, leaving 12 bases between. The CDR3 spans 14 residues.

CDR3 sequence: CASSTGMGGYTF. The CDR3 DNA reads as TGTGCCAGCAGTACAGGGATGGGTGGCTACACCTTC. V gene TRBV6-4 combines with J gene TRBJ1-2, with a tentative D call TRBD1 (6 bases). CDR1 MRHNA and CDR2 SNTAGT come from the germline V gene. Trimming cost V 5 bases and J 7 bases, with 11 bases left between them. The CDR3 is 12 residues long.

The chain is built from TRBV4-1 and TRBJ2-1; 8 nucleotides line up with TRBD1. The CDR3 sequence is 17 residues long. After removal of 1 base from V and 7 bases from J, the junction contained 12 bases not matched to a gene. Germline V gene lookup returns CDR1 MGHRA and CDR2 YSYEKL. CDR3 amino acids: CASSQGVGQGIRNEQFF. The CDR3 DNA reads TGCGCCAGCAGCCAAGGGGTAGGACAGGGTATTAGAAATGAGCAGTTCTTC.

The chain recombines TRBV2 with TRBJ2-3; D is perhaps TRBD1 (6 bases). Germline CDR1 SNHLY, CDR2 FYNNEI. Trimming cost V 0 bases and J 0 bases, with 7 bases left between them. This CDR3 comprises 15 residues. The CDR3 loop is CASSEADRSTDTQYF. CDR3 DNA: TGTGCCAGCAGTGAAGCAGACAGGAGCACAGATACGCAGTATTTT. Looking up the rest from reference TRBV2 and TRBJ2-3 gives the full variable domain: EPEVTQTPSHQVTQMGQEVILRCVPISNHLYFYWYRQILGQKVEFLVSFYNNEISEKSEIFDDQFSVERPDGSNFTLKIRSTKLEDSAMYFCASSEADRSTDTQYFGPGTRLTVL.